This TCR beta chain is from a study of monozygotic twins with inflammatory bowel disease. General study results and limits: Especially with disease activity, IBD patients shared fewer clonotypes with others than healthy twins did. For IBD, no single strong associated signal or clonotype was supported.

Concerning this clonotype: Its specificity is not known.

With no T cell sorting beforehand, total RNA was isolated from whole blood. Each UMI, carrying a 6-nucleotide sample barcode, came from template switching. For each CDR3 protein, TCRdb gives one entry from its re-call of the 5' RACE reads, without DNA. The sample's table shows approximately 400,000 distinct CDR3 sequences. Germline V gene data show CDR1 as SGHDN and CDR2 as FVKESK. This CDR3 is 14 amino acids long. Material for sequencing was blood. This clonotype originated in a human donor with ulcerative colitis or Crohn's disease, or a healthy co-twin of an affected twin (not recorded which). The V gene is TRBV14, the J gene TRBJ2-1. CDR3 sequence: CASSQDLGQDEQFF.